These 15 T cell receptor beta chains came from one sample sequenced in a study of OX40 agonist ivuxolimab in advanced cancers. Generated by immunoSEQ multiplex PCR, the TCRdb table keeps only in-frame clones and is missing some. Among 78,000 or so clones, around nine tenths were seen once, and the ten largest hold over 0.75%. The sequenced sample was CD4+ or CD8+ T cells sorted from blood, obtained in a trial of the OX40 agonist ivuxolimab. These receptors all stem from an adult with an advanced solid tumor such as melanoma, head and neck, liver or kidney cancer.

This clone was detected only once. The chain carries TRBV6-6 and TRBJ2-3, with 9 nucleotides matching TRBD1. The junction had 5 bases not matched to a gene; V was cut back by 6 bases and J by 1 base. The V gene's germline CDR1 is MNHNY and CDR2 SVGAGI (reference sequence). The CDR3 is 15 amino acids. CDR3 nucleotides: TGTGCCAGCAGGCCACAGGGGGCTGGCACAGATACGCAGTATTTT. Amino acid sequence: CASRPQGAGTDTQYF.

This clone has only one observation. The chain couples TRBV5-6 to TRBJ2-5; 7 bases match TRBD1. Per the germline V gene, CDR1 is SGHDT and CDR2 is YYEEEE. V was clipped by 4 bases and J by 2 bases; unmatched bases: 8. The length of the CDR3 is 15 residues. The CDR3 reads CASSPLGQEQETQYF. The CDR3 DNA reads as TGTGCCAGCAGCCCTCTAGGACAGGAACAAGAGACCCAGTACTTC.

This chain connects TRBV18 to TRBJ1-4, with D uncertain. Trimming removed 0 bases at V and 8 bases at J, with 13 bases between. In germline, CDR1 is KGHSH, CDR2 LQKENI. This CDR3 is built from 15 residues. In nucleotides, the CDR3 is TGTGCCAGCTCACCACCCGCCCTCTCACGGGAAAAACTGTTTTTT. Protein: CASSPPALSREKLFF.

The J gene is TRBJ2-7, the V gene TRBV30; D tentatively reads TRBD1 or TRBD2 (5 bases each). CDR3 size: 13 residues. Germline V gene lookup returns CDR1 GTSNPN and CDR2 SVGIG (reference sequence). Trimming stripped 3 bases from V and 2 bases from J, with 11 bases between. The CDR3 DNA follows: TGTGCCTGGAGCGGGGCTCCTACCTACGAGCAGTACTTC. This encodes CAWSGAPTYEQYF.

J is TRBJ1-1 and V is TRBV28, with 9 bases lining up with TRBD1. V gave up 8 bases and J gave up 12 bases; unmatched junction bases: 10. Germline V lookup: CDR1 MDHEN, CDR2 SYDVKM. This CDR3 is built from 12 residues. The CDR3 spells CASGHQQGASFF. In nucleotides, the CDR3 is TGTGCCAGCGGGCACCAACAGGGGGCCTCTTTCTTT.

The gene calls are TRBV5-1 and TRBJ1-2; D call uncertain. The CDR3 runs to 14 residues. The V gene lost 0 bases and the J gene lost 0 bases, with 6 bases spanning the gap. Germline CDR1 reads SGHRS; CDR2 reads YFSETQ. In DNA form, the CDR3 reads TGCGCCAGCAGCTTGGCTGAAGCTAACTATGGCTACACCTTC. Translation gives CASSLAEANYGYTF.

This chain uses TRBV9 with TRBJ2-4; D is unresolved. Trimming stripped 0 bases from V and 9 bases from J, with 16 bases between. Germline CDR1 reads SGDLS; CDR2 reads YYNGEE. The CDR3 is 15 residues long. CDR3 sequence: CASSVGGGAMGIQYF. CDR3 coding DNA: TGTGCCAGCAGCGTAGGGGGTGGAGCTATGGGCATTCAGTACTTC. Using reference TRBV9 and TRBJ2-4 for the parts outside the CDR3, the full variable domain is DSGVTQTPKHLITATGQRVTLRCSPRSGDLSVYWYQQSLDQGLQFLIQYYNGEERAKGNILERFSAQQFPDLHSELNLSSLELGDSALYFCASSVGGGAMGIQYFGAGTRLSVL.

The rearrangement links TRBV7-9 to TRBJ2-3, with D maybe TRBD2 (6 bases). V was clipped by 5 bases and J by 2 bases, with 11 bases between them. CDR1 is SEHNR and CDR2 is FQNEAQ in the germline V gene (reference sequence). The CDR3 runs 14 residues. CDR3 in DNA: TGTGCCAGCAGCATTAGCGGATACACAGATACGCAGTATTTT. As protein: CASSISGYTDTQYF.

The V call is TRBV19, the J call TRBJ1-5, with TRBD1 matching 7 bases. The CDR3 is 15 residues long. Trimming removed 3 bases from V and 0 bases from J; junction bases left unmatched: 2. CDR1 LNHDA and CDR2 SQIVND come from the germline V gene (reference sequence). The CDR3 coding sequence is TGTGCCAGTAGTATCGGGACAGTTAGCAATCAGCCCCAGCATTTT. Its translation is CASSIGTVSNQPQHF.

This clone was detected only a few times. V usage is TRBV28 and J usage is TRBJ2-1, with 9 bases identical to TRBD2. Per the germline V gene, CDR1 is MDHEN and CDR2 is SYDVKM. This CDR3 is 13 amino acids long. Germline trimming cut 9 bases from V and 4 bases from J; bases unmatched to any gene: 4. CDR3 in DNA: TGTGCCAGTAGCGGGGGACCATACAATGAGCAGTTCTTC. It is translated as CASSGGPYNEQFF.

Only one count was recorded for this clone. The chain recombines TRBV10-3 with TRBJ2-5; tentatively, D is TRBD1 (5 bases). The germline CDR1 and CDR2 sequences are ENHRY and SYGVKD. Trimming left V 5 bases short and J 2 bases short, with 12 bases between. The CDR3 extends over 14 amino acids. DNA for the CDR3: TGTGCCATCAGTCTGACAGAGGAGCAAGAGACCCAGTACTTC. Protein: CAISLTEEQETQYF.

The J gene is TRBJ2-3, the V gene TRBV19; unclear D gene. Germline V gene lookup returns CDR1 LNHDA and CDR2 SQIVND (reference sequence). The V and J ends lost 8 bases and 1 base respectively, with 1 base between them. The length of the CDR3 is 10 residues. The CDR3 is CASGTDTQYF. For the CDR3, the DNA is TGTGCCAGTGGCACAGATACGCAGTATTTT.

The rearrangement links TRBV18 to TRBJ2-7; D gene unclear. V was clipped by 3 bases and J by 3 bases, with 9 bases between them. The CDR3 is 13 amino acids. Germline V gene lookup returns CDR1 KGHSH and CDR2 LQKENI. Here the CDR3 reads CASSPLDGYEQYF. The CDR3 bases are TGTGCCAGCTCACCCCTGGACGGCTACGAGCAGTACTTC.

The gene calls are TRBV30 and TRBJ2-1; possibly TRBD1 for D (7 bases). The CDR3 spans 12 residues. V was pared by 2 bases and J by 14 bases, with 16 bases between. From germline, CDR1 is GTSNPN and CDR2 SVGIG (reference sequence). CDR3 in DNA: TGTGCCTGGAGTCCCGGACAGGAGGGGGAGTTCTTC. Encoded protein: CAWSPGQEGEFF.

Of note for this clone: At one end the junction does not follow the germline gene, possibly because of a read error. Other DNA variants within this sample encode the same CDR3. The chain carries TRBV7-6 and TRBJ2-2, with D tentatively TRBD2 (5 bases). The CDR3 totals 14 residues. CDR1 and CDR2 (germline): SGHVS, FNYEAQ. This CDR3 is CASSPIMNTGELFF. The CDR3 bases are TGTGCCAGCAGCCCGATTATGAACACCGGGGAGTTGTTTTTT.